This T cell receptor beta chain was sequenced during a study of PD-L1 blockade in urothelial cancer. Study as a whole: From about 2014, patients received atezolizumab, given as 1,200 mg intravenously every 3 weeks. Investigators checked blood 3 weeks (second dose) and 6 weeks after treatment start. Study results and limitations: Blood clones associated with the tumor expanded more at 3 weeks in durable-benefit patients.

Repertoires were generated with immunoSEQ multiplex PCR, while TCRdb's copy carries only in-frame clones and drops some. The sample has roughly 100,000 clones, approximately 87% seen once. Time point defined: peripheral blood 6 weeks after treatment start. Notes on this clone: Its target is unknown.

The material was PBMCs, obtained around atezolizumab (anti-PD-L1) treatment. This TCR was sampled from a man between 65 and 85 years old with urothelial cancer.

The CDR3 loop is CASSLQGFVTEAFF. The CDR3 nucleotides read TGTGCCAGCAGCCTACAGGGGTTCGTGACTGAAGCTTTCTTT. The chain uses TRBV7-8 and TRBJ1-1, with 7 positions matching TRBD1. Germline CDR1 is SGHVS and CDR2 is FQNEAQ. This CDR3 contains 14 residues. Trimming took 5 bases from V and 5 from J; bases not matched to a gene: 8.